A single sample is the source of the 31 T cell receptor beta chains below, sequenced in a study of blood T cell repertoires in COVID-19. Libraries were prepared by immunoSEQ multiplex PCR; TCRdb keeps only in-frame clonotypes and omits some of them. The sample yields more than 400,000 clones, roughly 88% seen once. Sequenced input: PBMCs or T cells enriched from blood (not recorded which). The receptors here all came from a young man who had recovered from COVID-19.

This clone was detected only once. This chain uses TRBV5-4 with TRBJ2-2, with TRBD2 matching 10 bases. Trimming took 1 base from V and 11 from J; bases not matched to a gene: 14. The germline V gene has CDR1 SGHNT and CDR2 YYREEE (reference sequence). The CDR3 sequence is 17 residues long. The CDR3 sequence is CASSLSSGSSGRGELFF. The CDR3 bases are TGTGCCAGCAGCTTGAGCAGTGGGTCTAGCGGGAGAGGAGAGCTGTTTTTT. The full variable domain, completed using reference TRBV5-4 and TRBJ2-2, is ETGVTQSPTHLIKTRGQQVTLRCSSQSGHNTVSWYQQALGQGPQFIFQYYREEENGRGNFPPRFSGLQFPNYSSELNVNALELDDSALYLCASSLSSGSSGRGELFFGEGSRLTVL.

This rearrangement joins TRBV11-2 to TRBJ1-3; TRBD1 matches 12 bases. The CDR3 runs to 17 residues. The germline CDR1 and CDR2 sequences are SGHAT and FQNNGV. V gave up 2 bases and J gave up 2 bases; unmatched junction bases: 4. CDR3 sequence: CASSLRDRGHAGNTIYF. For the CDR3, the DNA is TGTGCCAGCAGCTTAAGGGACAGGGGGCATGCTGGAAACACCATATATTTT.

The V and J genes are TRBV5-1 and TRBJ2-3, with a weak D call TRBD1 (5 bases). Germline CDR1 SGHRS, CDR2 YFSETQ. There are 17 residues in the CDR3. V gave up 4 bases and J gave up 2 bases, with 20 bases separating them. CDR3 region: CASSLAVGVGITDTQYF. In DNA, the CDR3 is TGCGCCAGCAGCCTGGCAGTAGGGGTGGGTATCACAGATACGCAGTATTTT.

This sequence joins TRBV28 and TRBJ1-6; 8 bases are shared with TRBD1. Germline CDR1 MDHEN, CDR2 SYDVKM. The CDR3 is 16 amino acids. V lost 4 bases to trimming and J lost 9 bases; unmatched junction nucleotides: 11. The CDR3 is CASSSGSGGLSSPLHF. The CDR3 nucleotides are TGTGCCAGCAGTTCCGGCTCAGGGGGCCTGAGTTCACCCCTCCACTTT.

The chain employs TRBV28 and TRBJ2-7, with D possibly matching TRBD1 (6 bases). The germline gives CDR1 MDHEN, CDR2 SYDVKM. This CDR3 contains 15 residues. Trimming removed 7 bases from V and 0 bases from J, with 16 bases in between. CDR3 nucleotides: TGTGCCAGCACCCTAGACAGGCAACCCTCCTACGAGCAGTACTTC. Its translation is CASTLDRQPSYEQYF. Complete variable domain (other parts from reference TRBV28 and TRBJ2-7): DVKVTQSSRYLVKRTGEKVFLECVQDMDHENMFWYRQDPGLGLRLIYFSYDVKMKEKGDIPEGYSVSREKKERFSLILESASTNQTSMYLCASTLDRQPSYEQYFGPGTRLTVT.

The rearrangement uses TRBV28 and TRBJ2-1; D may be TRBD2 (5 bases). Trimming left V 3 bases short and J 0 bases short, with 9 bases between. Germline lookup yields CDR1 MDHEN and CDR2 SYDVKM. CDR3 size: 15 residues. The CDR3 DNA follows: TGTGCCAGCAGTTTCACGGGGAGCTCCTACAATGAGCAGTTCTTC. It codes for CASSFTGSSYNEQFF.

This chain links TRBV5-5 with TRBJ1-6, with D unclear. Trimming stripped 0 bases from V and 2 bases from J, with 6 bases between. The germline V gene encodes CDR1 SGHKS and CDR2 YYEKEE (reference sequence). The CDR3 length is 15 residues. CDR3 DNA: TGTGCCAGCAGCTTGGGAGAAACCTATAATTCACCCCTCCACTTT. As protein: CASSLGETYNSPLHF.

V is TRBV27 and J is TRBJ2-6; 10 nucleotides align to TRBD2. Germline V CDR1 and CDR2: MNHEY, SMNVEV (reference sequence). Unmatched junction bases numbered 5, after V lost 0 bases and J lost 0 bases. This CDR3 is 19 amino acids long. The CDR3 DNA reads TGTGCCAGCAGTTTATCCCGAGGACTAGCGGTCTCTGGGGCCAACGTCCTGACTTTC. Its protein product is CASSLSRGLAVSGANVLTF.

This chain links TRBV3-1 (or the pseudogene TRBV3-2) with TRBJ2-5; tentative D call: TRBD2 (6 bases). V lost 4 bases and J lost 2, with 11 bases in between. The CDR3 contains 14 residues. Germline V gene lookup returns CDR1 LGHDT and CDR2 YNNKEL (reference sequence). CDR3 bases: TGTGCCAGCAGCCTACGGGACTTTCAAGAGACCCAGTACTTC. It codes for CASSLRDFQETQYF.

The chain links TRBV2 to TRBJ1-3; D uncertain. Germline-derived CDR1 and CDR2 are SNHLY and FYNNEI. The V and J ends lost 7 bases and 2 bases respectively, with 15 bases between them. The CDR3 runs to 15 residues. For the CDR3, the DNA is TGTGCCAGCAAACTCGCTGTTGAGCCTGGAAACACCATATATTTT. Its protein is CASKLAVEPGNTIYF.

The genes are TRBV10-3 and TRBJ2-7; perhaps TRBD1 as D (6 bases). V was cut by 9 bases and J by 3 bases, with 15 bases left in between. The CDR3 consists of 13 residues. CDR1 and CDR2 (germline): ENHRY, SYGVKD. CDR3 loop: CAISTGSNYEQYF. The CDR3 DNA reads TGTGCCATTTCGACAGGCTCGAACTACGAGCAGTACTTC.

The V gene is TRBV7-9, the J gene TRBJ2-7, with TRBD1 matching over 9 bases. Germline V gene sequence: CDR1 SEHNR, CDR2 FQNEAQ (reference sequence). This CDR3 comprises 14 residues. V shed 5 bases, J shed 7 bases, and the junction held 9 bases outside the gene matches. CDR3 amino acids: CASSRTGTGREQYF. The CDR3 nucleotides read TGTGCCAGCAGCCGCACCGGGACAGGGAGGGAGCAGTACTTC. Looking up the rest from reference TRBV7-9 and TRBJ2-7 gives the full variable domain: DTGVSQNPRHKITKRGQNVTFRCDPISEHNRLYWYRQTLGQGPEFLTYFQNEAQLEKSRLLSDRFSAERPKGSFSTLEIQRTEQGDSAMYLCASSRTGTGREQYFGPGTRLTVT.

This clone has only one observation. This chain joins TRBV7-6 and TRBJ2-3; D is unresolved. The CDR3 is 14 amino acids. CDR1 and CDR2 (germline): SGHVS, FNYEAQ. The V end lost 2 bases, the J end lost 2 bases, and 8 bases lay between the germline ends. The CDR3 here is CASSLSTITDTQYF. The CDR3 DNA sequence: TGTGCCAGCAGCTTATCGACAATCACAGATACGCAGTATTTT.

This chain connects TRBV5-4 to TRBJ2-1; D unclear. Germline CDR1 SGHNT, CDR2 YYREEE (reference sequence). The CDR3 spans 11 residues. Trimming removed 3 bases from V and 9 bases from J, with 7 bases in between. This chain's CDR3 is CASSSDTEQFF. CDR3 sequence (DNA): TGTGCCAGCAGCTCTGACACTGAGCAGTTCTTC.

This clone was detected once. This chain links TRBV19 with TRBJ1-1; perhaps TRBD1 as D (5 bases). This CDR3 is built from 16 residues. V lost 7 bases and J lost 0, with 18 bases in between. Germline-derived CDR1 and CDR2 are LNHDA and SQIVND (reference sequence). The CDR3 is CASTGGAVMLNTEAFF. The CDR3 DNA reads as TGTGCCAGTACAGGCGGGGCAGTTATGTTGAACACTGAAGCTTTCTTT.

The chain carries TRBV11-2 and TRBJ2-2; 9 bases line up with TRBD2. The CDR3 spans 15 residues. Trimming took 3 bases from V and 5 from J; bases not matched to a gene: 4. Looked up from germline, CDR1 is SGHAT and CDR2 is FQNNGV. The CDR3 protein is CASSFAGGLTGELFF. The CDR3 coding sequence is TGTGCCAGCAGCTTCGCGGGGGGGCTTACCGGGGAGCTGTTTTTT.

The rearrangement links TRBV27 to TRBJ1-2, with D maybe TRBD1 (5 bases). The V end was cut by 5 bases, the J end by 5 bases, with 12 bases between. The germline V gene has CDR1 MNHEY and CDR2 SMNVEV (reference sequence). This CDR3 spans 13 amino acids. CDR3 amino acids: CASSIGRAYGYTF. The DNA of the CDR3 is TGTGCCAGCAGTATTGGCAGGGCATATGGCTACACCTTC.

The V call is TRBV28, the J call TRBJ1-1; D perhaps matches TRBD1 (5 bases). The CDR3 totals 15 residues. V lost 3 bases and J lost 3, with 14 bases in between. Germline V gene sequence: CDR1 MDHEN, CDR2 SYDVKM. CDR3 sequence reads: CASSLRRGRDTEAFF. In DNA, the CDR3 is TGTGCCAGCAGTTTGAGGAGGGGCCGGGACACTGAAGCTTTCTTT.

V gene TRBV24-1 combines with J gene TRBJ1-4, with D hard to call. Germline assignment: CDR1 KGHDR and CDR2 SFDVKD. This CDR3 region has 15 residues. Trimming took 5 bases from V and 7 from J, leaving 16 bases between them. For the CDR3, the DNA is TGTGCCACCAGTGGCCCCACAGAGAACGGTGAAAAACTGTTTTTT. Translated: CATSGPTENGEKLFF.

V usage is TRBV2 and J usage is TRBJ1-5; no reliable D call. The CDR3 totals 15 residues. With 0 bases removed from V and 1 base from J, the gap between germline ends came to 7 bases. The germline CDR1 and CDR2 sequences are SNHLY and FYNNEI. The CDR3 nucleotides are TGTGCCAGCAGTGAAGCGTCACTGAGCAATCAGCCCCAGCATTTT. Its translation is CASSEASLSNQPQHF.

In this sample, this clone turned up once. The CDR3 loop is CAIRETLADYNEQFF. The CDR3 DNA reads TGTGCCATCAGAGAAACGCTAGCGGATTACAATGAGCAGTTCTTC. V usage is TRBV10-3 and J usage is TRBJ2-1, with TRBD2 matching 7 bases. Germline CDR1 is ENHRY and CDR2 is SYGVKD. The length of the CDR3 is 15 residues. Trimming removed 6 bases from V and 4 bases from J; junction bases left unmatched: 9.

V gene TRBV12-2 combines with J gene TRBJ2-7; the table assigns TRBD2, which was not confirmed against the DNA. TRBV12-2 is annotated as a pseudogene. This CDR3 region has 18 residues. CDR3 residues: CASRFRWSPSRSTYEQYF. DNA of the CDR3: TGTGCAAGTCGCTTTAGATGGTCTCCATCCCGATCTACCTACGAGCAGTACTTC.

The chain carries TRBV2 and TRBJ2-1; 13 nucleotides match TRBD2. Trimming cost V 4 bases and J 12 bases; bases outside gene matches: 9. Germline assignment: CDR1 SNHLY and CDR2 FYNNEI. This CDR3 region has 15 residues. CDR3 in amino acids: CASSVRTSGSSRQFF. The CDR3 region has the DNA TGTGCCAGCAGTGTCCGGACTAGCGGGAGCTCCAGGCAGTTCTTC.

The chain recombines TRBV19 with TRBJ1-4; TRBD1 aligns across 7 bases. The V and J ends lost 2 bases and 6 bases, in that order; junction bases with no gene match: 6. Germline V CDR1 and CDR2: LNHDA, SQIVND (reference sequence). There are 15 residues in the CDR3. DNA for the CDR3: TGTGCCAGTAGTATATCGGGCAGGGGGGATGAAAAACTGTTTTTT. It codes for CASSISGRGDEKLFF.

CDR3 residues: CASSPQGLVGNEQFF. CDR3 in DNA: TGCGCCAGCAGCCCCCAGGGACTAGTTGGCAATGAGCAGTTCTTC. The gene calls are TRBV5-1 and TRBJ2-1; 8 bases match TRBD2. Per the germline V gene, CDR1 is SGHRS and CDR2 is YFSETQ. Trimming at V came to 4 bases and at J to 6 bases, leaving 9 bases not matched to a gene. The CDR3 runs to 15 residues.

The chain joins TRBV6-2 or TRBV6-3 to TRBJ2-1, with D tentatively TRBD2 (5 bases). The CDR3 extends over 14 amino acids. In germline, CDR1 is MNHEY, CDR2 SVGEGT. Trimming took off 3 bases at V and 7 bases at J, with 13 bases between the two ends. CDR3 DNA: TGTGCCAGCAGTTATCAGACACTAGTTAATGAGCAGTTCTTC. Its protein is CASSYQTLVNEQFF.

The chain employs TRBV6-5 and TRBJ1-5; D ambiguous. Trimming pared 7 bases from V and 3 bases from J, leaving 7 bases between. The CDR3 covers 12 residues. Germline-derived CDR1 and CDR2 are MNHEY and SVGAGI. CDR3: CASIDANQPQHF. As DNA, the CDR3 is TGTGCCAGCATAGATGCCAATCAGCCCCAGCATTTT.

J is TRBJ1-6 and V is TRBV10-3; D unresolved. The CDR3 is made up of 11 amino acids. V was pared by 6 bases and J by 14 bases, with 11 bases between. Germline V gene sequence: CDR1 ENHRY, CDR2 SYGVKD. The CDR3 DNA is TGTGCCATCAGCGCCGGGTCAACCCTCCACTTT. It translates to CAISAGSTLHF.

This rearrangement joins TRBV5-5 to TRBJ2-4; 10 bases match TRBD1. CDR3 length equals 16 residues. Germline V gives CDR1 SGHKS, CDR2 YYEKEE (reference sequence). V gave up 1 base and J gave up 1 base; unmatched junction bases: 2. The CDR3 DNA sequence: TGTGCCAGCAGCTTGCTGGACAGGGGGGCCAAAAACATTCAGTACTTC. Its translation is CASSLLDRGAKNIQYF.

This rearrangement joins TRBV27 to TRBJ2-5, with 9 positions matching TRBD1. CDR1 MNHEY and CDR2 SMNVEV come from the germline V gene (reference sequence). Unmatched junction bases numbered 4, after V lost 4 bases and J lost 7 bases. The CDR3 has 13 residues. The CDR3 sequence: CASSSLTGGTQYF. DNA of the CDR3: TGTGCCAGCAGTTCCCTGACAGGGGGGACCCAGTACTTC.

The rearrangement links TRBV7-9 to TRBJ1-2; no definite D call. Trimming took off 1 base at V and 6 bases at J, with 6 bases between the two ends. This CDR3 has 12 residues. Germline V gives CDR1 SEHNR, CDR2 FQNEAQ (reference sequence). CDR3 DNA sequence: TGTGCCAGCAGCTTAGGACAAAATGGCTACACCTTC. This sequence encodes CASSLGQNGYTF.